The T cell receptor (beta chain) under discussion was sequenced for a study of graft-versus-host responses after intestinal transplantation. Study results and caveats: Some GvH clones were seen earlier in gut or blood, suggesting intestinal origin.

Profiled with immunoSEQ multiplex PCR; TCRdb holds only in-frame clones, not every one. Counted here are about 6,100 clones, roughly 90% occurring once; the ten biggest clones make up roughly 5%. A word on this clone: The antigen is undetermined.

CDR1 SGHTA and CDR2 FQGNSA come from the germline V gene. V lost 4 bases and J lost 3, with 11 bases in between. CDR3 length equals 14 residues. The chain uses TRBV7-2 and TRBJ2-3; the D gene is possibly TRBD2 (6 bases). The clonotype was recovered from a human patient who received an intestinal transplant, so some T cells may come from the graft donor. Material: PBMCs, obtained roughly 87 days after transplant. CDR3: CASSSRGSTDTQYF. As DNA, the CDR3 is TGTGCCAGCAGCTCCCGGGGGTCTACAGATACGCAGTATTTT. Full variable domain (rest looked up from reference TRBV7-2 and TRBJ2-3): GAGVSQSPSNKVTEKGKDVELRCDPISGHTALYWYRQSLGQGLEFLIYFQGNSAPDKSGLPSDRFSAERTGGSVSTLTIQRTQQEDSAVYLCASSSRGSTDTQYFGPGTRLTVL.